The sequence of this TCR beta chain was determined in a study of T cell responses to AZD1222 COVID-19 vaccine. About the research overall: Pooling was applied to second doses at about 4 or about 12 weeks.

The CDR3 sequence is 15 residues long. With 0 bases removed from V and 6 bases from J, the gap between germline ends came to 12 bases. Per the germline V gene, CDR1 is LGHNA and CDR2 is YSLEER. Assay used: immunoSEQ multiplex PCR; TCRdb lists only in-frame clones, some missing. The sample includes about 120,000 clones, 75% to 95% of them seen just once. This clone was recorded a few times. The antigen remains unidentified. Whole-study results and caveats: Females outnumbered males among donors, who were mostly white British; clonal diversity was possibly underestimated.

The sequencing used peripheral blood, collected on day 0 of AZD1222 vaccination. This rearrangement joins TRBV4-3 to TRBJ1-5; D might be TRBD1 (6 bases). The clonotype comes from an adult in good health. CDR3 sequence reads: CASSQDRGRSQPQHF. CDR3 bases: TGCGCCAGCAGCCAAGACAGGGGCCGGAGTCAGCCCCAGCATTTT.